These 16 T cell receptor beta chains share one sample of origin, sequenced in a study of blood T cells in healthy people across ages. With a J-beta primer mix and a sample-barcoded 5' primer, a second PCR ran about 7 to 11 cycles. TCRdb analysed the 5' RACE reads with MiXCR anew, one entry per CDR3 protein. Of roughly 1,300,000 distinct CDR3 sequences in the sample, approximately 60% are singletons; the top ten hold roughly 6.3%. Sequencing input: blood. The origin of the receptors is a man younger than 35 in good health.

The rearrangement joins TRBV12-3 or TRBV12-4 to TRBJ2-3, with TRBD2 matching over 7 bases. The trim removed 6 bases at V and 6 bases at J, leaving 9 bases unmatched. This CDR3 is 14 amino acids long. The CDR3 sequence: CASSPSGGSDTQYF. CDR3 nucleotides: TGTGCCAGCAGCCCTTCCGGGGGGTCGGATACGCAGTATTTT.

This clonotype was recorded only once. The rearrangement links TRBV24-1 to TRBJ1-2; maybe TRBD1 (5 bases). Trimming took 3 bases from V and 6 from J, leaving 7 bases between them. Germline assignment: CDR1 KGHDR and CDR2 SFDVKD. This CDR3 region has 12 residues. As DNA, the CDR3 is TGTGCCACCAGTGATCGCAGGGATGGCTACACCTTC. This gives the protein CATSDRRDGYTF.

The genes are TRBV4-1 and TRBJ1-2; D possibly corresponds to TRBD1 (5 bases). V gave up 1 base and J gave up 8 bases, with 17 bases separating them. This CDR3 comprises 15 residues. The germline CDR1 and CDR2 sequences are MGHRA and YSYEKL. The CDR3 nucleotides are TGCGCCAGCAGCCAAGTCGGGGGGACGGGAAAGGGCTACACCTTC. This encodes CASSQVGGTGKGYTF.

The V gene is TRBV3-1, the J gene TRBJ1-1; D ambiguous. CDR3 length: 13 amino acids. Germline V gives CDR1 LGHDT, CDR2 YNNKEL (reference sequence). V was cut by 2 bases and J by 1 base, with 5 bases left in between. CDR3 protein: CASSQFPNTEAFF. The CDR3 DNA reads TGTGCCAGCAGCCAATTCCCGAACACTGAAGCTTTCTTT.

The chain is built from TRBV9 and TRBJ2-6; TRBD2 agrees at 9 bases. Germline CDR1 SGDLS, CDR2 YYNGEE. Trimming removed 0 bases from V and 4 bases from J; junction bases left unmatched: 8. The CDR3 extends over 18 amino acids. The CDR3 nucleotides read TGTGCCAGCAGCGTAGACGTAGCGGGAGTGTACGGGGCCAACGTCCTGACTTTC. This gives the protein CASSVDVAGVYGANVLTF. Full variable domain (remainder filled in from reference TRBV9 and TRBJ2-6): DSGVTQTPKHLITATGQRVTLRCSPRSGDLSVYWYQQSLDQGLQFLIQYYNGEERAKGNILERFSAQQFPDLHSELNLSSLELGDSALYFCASSVDVAGVYGANVLTFGAGSRLTVL.

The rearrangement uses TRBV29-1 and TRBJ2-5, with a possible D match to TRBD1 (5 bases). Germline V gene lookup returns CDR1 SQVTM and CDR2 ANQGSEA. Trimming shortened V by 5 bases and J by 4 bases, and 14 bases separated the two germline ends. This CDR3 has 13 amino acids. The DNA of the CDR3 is TGCAGCGTTCCAGCTAGGGGTGGAGAGACCCAGTACTTC. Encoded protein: CSVPARGGETQYF.

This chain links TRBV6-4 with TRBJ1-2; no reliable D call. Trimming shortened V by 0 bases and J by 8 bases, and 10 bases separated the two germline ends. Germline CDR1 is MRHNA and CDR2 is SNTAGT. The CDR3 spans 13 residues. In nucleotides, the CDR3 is TGTGCCAGCAGTGACTCGAATATACCGGGCTACACCTTC. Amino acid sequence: CASSDSNIPGYTF.

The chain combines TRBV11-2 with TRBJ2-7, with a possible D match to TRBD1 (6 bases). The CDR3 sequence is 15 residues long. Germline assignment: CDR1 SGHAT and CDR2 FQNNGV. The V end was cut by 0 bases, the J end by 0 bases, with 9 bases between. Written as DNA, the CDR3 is TGTGCCAGCAGCTTAGACGGACAGAGCTCCTACGAGCAGTACTTC. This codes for CASSLDGQSSYEQYF.

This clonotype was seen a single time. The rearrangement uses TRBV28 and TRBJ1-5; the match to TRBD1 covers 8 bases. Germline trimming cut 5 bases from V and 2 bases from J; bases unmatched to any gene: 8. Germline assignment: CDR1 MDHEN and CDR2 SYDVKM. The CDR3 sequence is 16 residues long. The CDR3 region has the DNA TGTGCCAGCAGTCCGAGGACAGGGTACCGCAATCAGCCCCAGCATTTT. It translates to CASSPRTGYRNQPQHF.

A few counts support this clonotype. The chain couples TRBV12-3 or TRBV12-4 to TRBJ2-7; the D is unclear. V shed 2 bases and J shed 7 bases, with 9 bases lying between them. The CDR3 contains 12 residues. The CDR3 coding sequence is TGTGCCAGCAGTTTAAACGAACTTGAGCAGTACTTC. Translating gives CASSLNELEQYF.

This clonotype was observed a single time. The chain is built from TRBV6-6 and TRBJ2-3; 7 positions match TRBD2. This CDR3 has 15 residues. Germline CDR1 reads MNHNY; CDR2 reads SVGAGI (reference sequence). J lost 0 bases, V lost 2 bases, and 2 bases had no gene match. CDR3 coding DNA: TGTGCCAGCAGTTACATGCGGGGGAGCACAGATACGCAGTATTTT. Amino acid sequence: CASSYMRGSTDTQYF.

CDR3 nucleotide sequence: TGTGCCAGCAGCAAAGGAGAAAAACAGGGCATTACTGAAGCTTTCTTT. Its translation is CASSKGEKQGITEAFF. V usage is TRBV21-1 and J usage is TRBJ1-1; the table's D call, TRBD1, has no DNA check behind it. TRBV21-1 is labeled a pseudogene. This CDR3 region has 16 residues.

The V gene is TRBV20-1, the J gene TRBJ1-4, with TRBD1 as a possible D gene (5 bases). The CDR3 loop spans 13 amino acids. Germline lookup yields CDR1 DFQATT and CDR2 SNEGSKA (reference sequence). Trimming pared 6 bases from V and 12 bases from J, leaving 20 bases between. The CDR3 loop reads CSADETGLGELFF. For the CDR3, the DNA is TGCAGTGCCGACGAGACCGGACTAGGGGAACTGTTTTTT.

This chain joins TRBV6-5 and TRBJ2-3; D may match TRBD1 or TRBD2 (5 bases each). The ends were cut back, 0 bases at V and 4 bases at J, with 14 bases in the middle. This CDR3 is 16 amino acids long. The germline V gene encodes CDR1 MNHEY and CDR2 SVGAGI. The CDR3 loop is CASSYSRERGADTQYF. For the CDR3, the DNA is TGTGCCAGCAGTTACTCGAGGGAGAGAGGGGCAGATACGCAGTATTTT.

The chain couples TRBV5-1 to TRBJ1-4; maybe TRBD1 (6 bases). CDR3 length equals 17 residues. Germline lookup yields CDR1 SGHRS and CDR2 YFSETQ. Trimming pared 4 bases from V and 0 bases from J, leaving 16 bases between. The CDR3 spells CASSPRDTGSTNEKLFF. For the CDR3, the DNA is TGCGCCAGCAGCCCCCGGGACACAGGATCAACTAATGAAAAACTGTTTTTT.

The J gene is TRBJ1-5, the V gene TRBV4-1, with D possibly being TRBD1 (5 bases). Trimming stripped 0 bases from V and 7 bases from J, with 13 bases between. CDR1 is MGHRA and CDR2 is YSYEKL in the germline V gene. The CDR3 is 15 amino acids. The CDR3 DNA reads TGCGCCAGCAGCCAAGATGGGCAGGGAAAGCAGCCCCAGCATTTT. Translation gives CASSQDGQGKQPQHF.